The clone carrying this T cell receptor beta chain was seen just once. Time point: after trial treatment. Stated treatment: LDRT plus nivolumab, ipilimumab, low-dose cyclophosphamide and aspirin (RACIN trial). The donors' treatment consisted of nivolumab, ipilimumab, aspirin, low-dose cyclophosphamide and low-dose radiotherapy. This entry comes from a study of low-dose radiotherapy and immunotherapy resistance in tumors. The wider study: The regimen for patients comprised intravenous nivolumab 240 mg every two weeks plus intravenous ipilimumab 1 mg/kg every six weeks. On cycle 1 day 1, patients started four cycles of oral aspirin 300 mg daily.

The CDR3 spans 16 residues. J lost 2 bases, V lost 8 bases, and 13 bases had no gene match. TRAV- and TRBV-specific primers were used for first-strand cDNA, which covered alpha and beta chains. With a V-primer adapter and a constant-region primer, TCRs were amplified for 20 to 25 PCR cycles. Isolated mRNA underwent amplification via in vitro transcription. MiXCR was run by TCRdb on the reads, yielding one entry per CDR3 protein. The sample shows roughly 56,000 distinct CDR3 sequences, less than 30% of them seen only once. This TCR came from a male donor with prostate cancer. The material was PBMCs, obtained after low-dose radiotherapy plus immunotherapy. The rearrangement joins TRBV7-1 to TRBJ2-5; 8 bases are shared with TRBD1. TRBV7-1 is an ORF, and what it does is uncertain. The CDR3 coding sequence is TGTGCCAGCCTCCGCAGGGGGCGAGGGAAACAAGAGACCCAGTACTTC. Translation gives CASLRRGRGKQETQYF.